The 11 T cell receptor beta chains below come from one sample, sequenced in a study of a mutant IDH1 vaccine in newly diagnosed glioma. Method: immunoSEQ multiplex PCR; TCRdb's copy keeps in-frame clones and lacks some. The sample has some 36,000 clones; roughly 76% are singletons. As for time point: week 5, during vaccination. Each dose of the vaccine consisted of 300 ug of mutant IDH1 20-mer peptide, with topical imiquimod. Their antigens remain unidentified. The sequencing here drew on PBMCs, taken from a glioma patient whose treatment included an IDH1 peptide vaccine. The source of these receptors is a man aged 45-60 years with glioma.

The chain is built from TRBV29-1 and TRBJ2-1; D not certain. V dropped 4 bases and J dropped 0 bases, with 10 bases sitting between them. CDR3 length: 14 residues. Germline lookup yields CDR1 SQVTM and CDR2 ANQGSEA. CDR3 DNA: TGCAGCGTTGCCTTGTTGAGCTCCTACAATGAGCAGTTCTTC. The encoded protein is CSVALLSSYNEQFF.

The J gene is TRBJ2-3, the V gene TRBV5-4, with D possibly matching TRBD1 (5 bases). Germline CDR1 reads SGHNT; CDR2 reads YYREEE (reference sequence). The CDR3 spans 14 residues. V lost 1 base to trimming and J lost 9 bases, with 15 bases between them. CDR3: CASSLTAGPGTQYF. Written as DNA, the CDR3 is TGTGCCAGCAGCTTGACGGCAGGGCCAGGGACGCAGTATTTT. The full variable domain, rest sourced from reference TRBV5-4 and TRBJ2-3, is ETGVTQSPTHLIKTRGQQVTLRCSSQSGHNTVSWYQQALGQGPQFIFQYYREEENGRGNFPPRFSGLQFPNYSSELNVNALELDDSALYLCASSLTAGPGTQYFGPGTRLTVL.

The chain recombines TRBV6-4 with TRBJ2-3; 9 bases agree with TRBD1. The junction had 5 bases not matched to a gene; V was cut back by 6 bases and J by 1 base. The CDR3 consists of 15 residues. Germline CDR1 is MRHNA and CDR2 is SNTAGT. The CDR3 bases are TGTGCCAGCAGCCCCGACAGGGGGGGCACAGATACGCAGTATTTT. Translating it yields CASSPDRGGTDTQYF.

V is TRBV19 and J is TRBJ1-5; no definite D call. The V end was cut by 7 bases, the J end by 4 bases, with 8 bases between. CDR1 LNHDA and CDR2 SQIVND come from the germline V gene (reference sequence). There are 12 residues in the CDR3. CDR3 in DNA: TGTGCCAGTAAAGTCGGTAATCAGCCCCAGCATTTT. Encoded protein: CASKVGNQPQHF.

The chain joins TRBV19 to TRBJ1-2; perhaps TRBD1 as D (5 bases). The CDR3 is 13 amino acids. CDR1 LNHDA and CDR2 SQIVND come from the germline V gene (reference sequence). V lost 5 bases and J lost 8, with 15 bases in between. The CDR3: CASSARGTTGYTF. The CDR3 nucleotides are TGTGCCAGTAGTGCCCGGGGGACCACGGGCTACACCTTC.

The chain carries TRBV2 and TRBJ1-2; D uncertain. CDR1 and CDR2 (germline): SNHLY, FYNNEI. The V end lost 4 bases, the J end lost 3 bases, and 9 bases lay between the germline ends. This CDR3 has 13 amino acids. CDR3: CASSGLPHYGYTF. CDR3 sequence (DNA): TGTGCCAGCAGTGGATTACCTCACTATGGCTACACCTTC. The whole variable domain, filled in from reference TRBV2 and TRBJ1-2, reads EPEVTQTPSHQVTQMGQEVILRCVPISNHLYFYWYRQILGQKVEFLVSFYNNEISEKSEIFDDQFSVERPDGSNFTLKIRSTKLEDSAMYFCASSGLPHYGYTFGSGTRLTVV.

This clone was counted between two and nine times. This chain uses TRBV2 with TRBJ1-1; D unclear. V was clipped by 5 bases and J by 4 bases, with 8 bases between them. The CDR3 has 12 residues. Looked up from germline, CDR1 is SNHLY and CDR2 is FYNNEI. Here the CDR3 reads CASSYVPTEAFF. Here the CDR3 DNA reads TGTGCCAGCAGTTATGTGCCCACTGAAGCTTTCTTT. Drawing the rest from reference TRBV2 and TRBJ1-1, the complete variable domain is EPEVTQTPSHQVTQMGQEVILRCVPISNHLYFYWYRQILGQKVEFLVSFYNNEISEKSEIFDDQFSVERPDGSNFTLKIRSTKLEDSAMYFCASSYVPTEAFFGQGTRLTVV.

V gene TRBV4-3 combines with J gene TRBJ2-1; TRBD2 matches at 13 bases. V lost 4 bases to trimming and J lost 4 bases; unmatched junction nucleotides: 7. The CDR3 runs to 17 residues. CDR1 and CDR2 (germline): LGHNA, YSLEER. In DNA, the CDR3 is TGCGCCAGCAGCCCCCGGACTAGCGGGGGCCCTTACAATGAGCAGTTCTTC. Translated: CASSPRTSGGPYNEQFF.

The rearrangement uses TRBV11-2 and TRBJ2-7, with D perhaps TRBD1 (6 bases). Germline CDR1 is SGHAT and CDR2 is FQNNGV. V was shortened by 5 bases and J by 2 bases, with 13 bases between the two germline ends. The CDR3 runs 14 residues. The chain's CDR3 is CASSRPDRPYEQYF. Written as DNA, the CDR3 is TGTGCCAGCAGCCGTCCTGACAGGCCCTACGAGCAGTACTTC.

Details on this clone: The sample contains more than one DNA sequence encoding this CDR3. The chain combines TRBV7-9 with TRBJ2-7; no reliable D call. Germline values: CDR1 SEHNR, CDR2 FQNEAQ (reference sequence). V lost 4 bases to trimming and J lost 1 base, with 11 bases between them. The CDR3 has 14 amino acids. In DNA, the CDR3 is TGTGCCAGCAGCTCCTCCGGGTCTTCCTACGAGCAGTACTTC. It encodes CASSSSGSSYEQYF.

This clone was observed a handful of times. This chain joins TRBV28 and TRBJ1-2; TRBD1 might be the D (5 bases). Trimming removed 8 bases at V and 7 bases at J, with 14 bases between. CDR1 and CDR2 (germline): MDHEN, SYDVKM. This CDR3 is built from 12 residues. This CDR3 is CASSIWGGGYTF. In DNA, the CDR3 is TGTGCCAGCTCAATTTGGGGGGGTGGCTACACCTTC.